This T cell receptor (beta chain) emerged from a study of T-cell reconstitution after alpha-beta-depleted transplantation in children. J was trimmed by 4 bases and V by 7 bases; bases with no gene match: 14. In germline, CDR1 is SGHVS, CDR2 FNYEAQ. The CDR3 extends over 18 amino acids. Library preparation (for TCRbeta) was performed with unique molecular identifiers. From the PCR reads, TCRdb called clonotypes with MiXCR, one entry per CDR3 protein. Among about 610,000 distinct CDR3 sequences listed, roughly a tenth were seen once. This clonotype occurred many times. The receptor was isolated from a human donor who donated a stem cell graft to a child with acute myeloid leukemia. The sample consisted of PBMCs from the stem cell graft donor, taken from the stem cell graft. This sequence joins TRBV7-6 and TRBJ2-1; 12 nucleotides match TRBD2. The CDR3 region is CASTETETGTSGYNEQFF. The CDR3 DNA reads as TGTGCCAGCACCGAGACGGAAACCGGGACTAGCGGGTACAATGAGCAGTTCTTC.